The 17 T cell receptor beta chains below were found in one sample sequenced in a study of T-cell reconstitution after alpha-beta-depleted transplantation in children (TCRdb year 2016). The library was obtained by PCR. The instrument was an Illumina HiSeq 2500. TCR library preparation used molecular barcoding, with unique molecular identifiers applied to normalize quantification of the TCRbeta repertoire. TCRdb reanalyzed the raw reads on its own, using fastp at Q25 for trimming and MiXCR for clone calling, and kept in-frame beta chains. Rows with one shared CDR3 protein collapse into an entry with the most common genes and DNA. The sample table lists roughly 110,000 distinct CDR3 sequences, over 9% of them with a count of one. Under 35% of the sample comes from the top ten. According to the study, the label for this sample's treatment or condition signals: allogeneic hematopoietic cell transplantation with graft depleted of TCRalphabeta T cells and CD19 B cells.

Sequencing was performed on PBMCs, taken before TCRalphabeta/CD19-depleted stem cell transplant. The receptor source for this set is a boy between 2 and 10 years old with acute lymphoblastic leukemia, due to receive a stem cell transplant.

This clonotype was found a few times. The gene calls are TRBV4-1 and TRBJ2-7; D is ambiguous. The CDR3 runs to 13 residues. V was trimmed by 4 bases and J by 7 bases, leaving 14 bases between them. Germline loops: CDR1 MGHRA, CDR2 YSYEKL. DNA of the CDR3: TGCGCCAGCAGCCGAAGTATTGTAGAGGAGCAGTACTTC. This codes for CASSRSIVEEQYF.

This clonotype was recorded at least ten times. The V gene is TRBV7-2, the J gene TRBJ1-1, with 11 bases fitting TRBD1. This CDR3 region has 15 residues. V dropped 4 bases and J dropped 10; count of bases not matched to a gene: 11. Germline CDR1 is SGHTA and CDR2 is FQGNSA. The chain's CDR3 is CASSSRTGGHAGAFF. The CDR3 DNA reads TGTGCCAGCAGCTCGAGGACAGGGGGCCACGCTGGAGCTTTCTTT.

The chain links TRBV28 to TRBJ2-7, with D perhaps TRBD2 (5 bases). From germline, CDR1 is MDHEN and CDR2 SYDVKM. Trimming cost V 4 bases and J 4 bases, with 20 bases left between them. The CDR3 is 16 residues long. CDR3 DNA: TGTGCCAGCAGTTGGAGATGGGGAGACCCTAATTACGAGCAGTACTTC. Protein product: CASSWRWGDPNYEQYF. Complete variable domain (other parts from reference TRBV28 and TRBJ2-7): DVKVTQSSRYLVKRTGEKVFLECVQDMDHENMFWYRQDPGLGLRLIYFSYDVKMKEKGDIPEGYSVSREKKERFSLILESASTNQTSMYLCASSWRWGDPNYEQYFGPGTRLTVT.

The chain has TRBV5-1 and TRBJ1-1, with a weak D call TRBD1 (6 bases). Between the trimmed V and J ends, which lost 1 base and 2 bases, there was a span of 12 bases. The V gene's germline CDR1 is SGHRS and CDR2 YFSETQ. The length of the CDR3 is 15 residues. Here the CDR3 DNA reads TGCGCCAGCAGCTTGTGGGGGCAGATCAACACTGAAGCTTTCTTT. Protein product: CASSLWGQINTEAFF.

The sample holds many counts of this clonotype. The chain uses TRBV6-2 or TRBV6-3 and TRBJ2-2; 11 bases map to TRBD2. The germline CDR1 and CDR2 sequences are MNHEY and SVGEGT. This CDR3 contains 15 residues. V shed 6 bases and J 5 bases; nucleotides not matched to a gene: 5. CDR3 nucleotides: TGTGCCAGCAGACTAGCGGGAGTAAATACCGGGGAGCTGTTTTTT. Translating it yields CASRLAGVNTGELFF.

Ten or more counts support this clonotype. The rearrangement joins TRBV9 to TRBJ2-2; 13 bases are a match to TRBD2. The J segment lost 2 bases and the V segment lost 4 bases, leaving 14 bases of the junction unmatched. The CDR3 is made up of 20 amino acids. Germline loops: CDR1 SGDLS, CDR2 YYNGEE. The chain's CDR3 is CASSPPSGTSGMYNTGELFF. For the CDR3, the DNA is TGTGCCAGCAGCCCCCCGTCAGGGACTAGCGGGATGTACAACACCGGGGAGCTGTTTTTT.

The sample holds many counts of this clonotype. This chain links TRBV5-1 with TRBJ1-5; unclear D gene. Germline V CDR1 and CDR2: SGHRS, YFSETQ. V dropped 3 bases and J dropped 1 base, with 8 bases sitting between them. The CDR3 spans 14 residues. CDR3 sequence (DNA): TGCGCCAGCAGCTCGGACGGAAGCAATCAGCCCCAGCATTTT. It yields the protein CASSSDGSNQPQHF.

The chain joins TRBV25-1 to TRBJ2-2; no reliable D call. The V end was cut by 6 bases, the J end by 5 bases, with 4 bases between. The germline gives CDR1 MGHDK, CDR2 SYGVNS. This CDR3 is 11 amino acids long. This chain's CDR3 is CASSRTGELFF. The DNA for the CDR3 is TGTGCCAGCAGCAGGACCGGGGAGCTGTTTTTT.

This clonotype showed up just a few times. This chain uses TRBV20-1 with TRBJ2-5; 16 nucleotides line up with TRBD2. V trimming: 0 bases; J trimming: 5 bases; junction bases outside the gene matches: 6. Germline V gives CDR1 DFQATT, CDR2 SNEGSKA (reference sequence). The CDR3 has 17 amino acids. Here the CDR3 DNA reads TGCAGTGCTAGAGAGGGACTAGCGGGAGGGCCTAGGGAGACCCAGTACTTC. Its protein product is CSAREGLAGGPRETQYF.

This chain connects TRBV5-1 to TRBJ2-5, with D possibly being TRBD1 (6 bases). The CDR3 is made up of 19 amino acids. In germline, CDR1 is SGHRS, CDR2 YFSETQ. V lost 0 bases and J lost 5, with 26 bases in between. CDR3 DNA sequence: TGCGCCAGCAGCTTGGAAAGGAAGTGGTACGGGACACCTCAGGAGACCCAGTACTTC. Translating it yields CASSLERKWYGTPQETQYF.

This rearrangement joins TRBV18 to TRBJ2-2; D is ambiguous. This CDR3 has 12 amino acids. V lost 3 bases and J 6 bases, leaving 5 bases between the germline ends. Germline-derived CDR1 and CDR2 are KGHSH and LQKENI. The CDR3 bases are TGTGCCAGCTCACCGCGGTCCGGGGAGCTGTTTTTT. Encoded protein: CASSPRSGELFF.

V and J are TRBV11-2 and TRBJ2-1; 9 bases match TRBD2. This CDR3 comprises 21 residues. Per the germline V gene, CDR1 is SGHAT and CDR2 is FQNNGV. V trimming: 0 bases; J trimming: 4 bases; junction bases outside the gene matches: 19. The DNA of the CDR3 is TGTGCCAGCAGCTTAGATTCAATGAGGGGGCGATCTAGCGGGGTTTACAATGAGCAGTTCTTC. Translated: CASSLDSMRGRSSGVYNEQFF.

The V call is TRBV9, the J call TRBJ2-1; the D gene is possibly TRBD2 (6 bases). The CDR3 is made up of 15 amino acids. The germline CDR1 and CDR2 sequences are SGDLS and YYNGEE. Trimming removed 3 bases at V and 0 bases at J, with 10 bases between. Here the CDR3 reads CASSGRGSSYNEQFF. CDR3 DNA: TGTGCCAGCAGCGGGCGGGGCAGCTCCTACAATGAGCAGTTCTTC.

This clonotype was seen ten or more times. The V call is TRBV24-1, the J call TRBJ2-2; a possible D gene is TRBD2 (6 bases). Trimming removed 0 bases at V and 1 base at J, with 11 bases between. This CDR3 is built from 17 residues. From germline, CDR1 is KGHDR and CDR2 SFDVKD. The CDR3 here is CATSDLWGLLNTGELFF. The CDR3 nucleotides read TGTGCCACCAGTGATTTGTGGGGACTTCTGAACACCGGGGAGCTGTTTTTT.

The sample holds a few counts of this clonotype. The chain carries TRBV5-1 and TRBJ2-5, with D perhaps assigned TRBD1 or TRBD2 (5 bases each). V was pared by 4 bases and J by 5 bases, with 18 bases between. Germline CDR1 is SGHRS and CDR2 is YFSETQ. The CDR3 runs to 15 residues. The CDR3 bases are TGCGCCAGCAGCCTCGGGGCAGGGCCAAGGGAGACCCAGTACTTC. It encodes CASSLGAGPRETQYF.

The rearrangement links TRBV7-8 to TRBJ2-7, with TRBD1 matching 10 bases. The ends lost 0 bases at V and 2 bases at J; junction bases unmatched: 4. CDR1 and CDR2 (germline): SGHVS, FQNEAQ. The CDR3 is 16 amino acids. CDR3 loop: CASSLATGTGAYEQYF. CDR3 in DNA: TGTGCCAGCAGCTTAGCGACCGGGACAGGGGCCTACGAGCAGTACTTC.

Worth noting for this clonotype: One end of the junction does not line up with germline, which may come from a read error. The V and J genes are TRBV4-1 and TRBJ2-1; 10 bases line up with TRBD2. Germline V gene sequence: CDR1 MGHRA, CDR2 YSYEKL. The CDR3 loop spans 16 amino acids. The CDR3 reads CARGPGGLAGANEQFF. The CDR3 DNA follows: TGTGCCAGGGGCCCTGGGGGCCTAGCGGGAGCCAATGAGCAGTTCTTC.